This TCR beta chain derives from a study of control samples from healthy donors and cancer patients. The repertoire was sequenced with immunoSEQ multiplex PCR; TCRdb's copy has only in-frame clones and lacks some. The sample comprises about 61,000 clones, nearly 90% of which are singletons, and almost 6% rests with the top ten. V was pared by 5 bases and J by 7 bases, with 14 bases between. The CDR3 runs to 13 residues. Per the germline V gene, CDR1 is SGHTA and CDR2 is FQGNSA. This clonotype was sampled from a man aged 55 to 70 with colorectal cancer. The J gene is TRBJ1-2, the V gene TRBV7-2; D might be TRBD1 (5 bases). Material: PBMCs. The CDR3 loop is CASSTPVGLGYTF. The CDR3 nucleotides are TGTGCCAGCAGCACCCCCGTGGGACTTGGCTACACCTTC.